The 8 T cell receptor beta chains below come from one sample, sequenced in a study of blood T cell repertoires in COVID-19. TCRdb keeps only in-frame clones here, not all; method: immunoSEQ multiplex PCR. The data hold over 120,000 clones, with about 85% observed a single time. Material: peripheral blood. Receptors originate from a human donor with acute or convalescent COVID-19. The donor label of this sample is uncertain.

This chain joins TRBV5-1 and TRBJ1-1, with a weak D call TRBD1 (5 bases). CDR1 is SGHRS and CDR2 is YFSETQ in the germline V gene. This CDR3 spans 13 amino acids. V lost 4 bases and J lost 1, with 8 bases in between. The CDR3 reads CASSNTGNTEAFF. CDR3 coding DNA: TGCGCCAGCAGCAACACAGGGAACACTGAAGCTTTCTTT.

The chain employs TRBV19 and TRBJ2-3; 7 bases are shared with TRBD2. J gave up 3 bases and V 1 base, and 4 bases lay outside the gene matches. The CDR3 covers 15 residues. Per germline, CDR1 LNHDA and CDR2 SQIVND (reference sequence). CDR3 protein: CASSIGYGGTDTQYF. Written as DNA, the CDR3 is TGTGCCAGTAGTATAGGATACGGGGGGACAGATACGCAGTATTTT.

The gene calls are TRBV7-8 and TRBJ1-5; 7 nucleotides agree with TRBD1. Germline-derived CDR1 and CDR2 are SGHVS and FQNEAQ. This CDR3 is built from 14 residues. Trimming took 5 bases from V and 3 from J; bases not matched to a gene: 4. The CDR3 DNA is TGTGCCAGCAGCCCAGGACAGGACAATCAGCCCCAGCATTTT. Amino acids: CASSPGQDNQPQHF. Filled out from reference TRBV7-8 and TRBJ1-5, the complete variable domain reads GAGVSQSPRYKVAKRGQDVALRCDPISGHVSLFWYQQALGQGPEFLTYFQNEAQLDKSGLPSDRFFAERPEGSVSTLKIQRTQQEDSAVYLCASSPGQDNQPQHFGDGTRLSIL.

V is TRBV5-1 and J is TRBJ2-1, with 7 bases identical to TRBD1. This CDR3 has 17 residues. After removal of 1 base from V and 4 bases from J, the junction contained 11 bases not matched to a gene. Germline CDR1 and CDR2: SGHRS and YFSETQ. The chain's CDR3 is CASSLKAGTANYNEQFF. In nucleotides, the CDR3 is TGCGCCAGCAGCTTGAAAGCCGGGACAGCCAATTACAATGAGCAGTTCTTC.

V and J are TRBV6-2 or TRBV6-3 and TRBJ1-3, with D unresolved. The germline V gene has CDR1 MNHEY and CDR2 SVGEGT. The CDR3 loop spans 15 amino acids. V was pared by 0 bases and J by 6 bases, with 12 bases between. This chain's CDR3 is CASSYSIRDLNTIYF. In DNA, the CDR3 is TGTGCCAGCAGTTACTCGATCCGGGATCTAAACACCATATATTTT.

The chain couples TRBV7-9 to TRBJ1-1; D unclear. The germline gives CDR1 SEHNR, CDR2 FQNEAQ (reference sequence). The length of the CDR3 is 13 residues. Trimming shortened V by 6 bases and J by 1 base, and 9 bases separated the two germline ends. Here the CDR3 reads CASRRPENTEAFF. CDR3 coding DNA: TGTGCCAGCAGACGTCCAGAGAACACTGAAGCTTTCTTT.

The V call is TRBV27, the J call TRBJ2-2; 14 positions match TRBD2. V lost 1 base, J lost 4 bases, and 11 bases stayed unmatched. This CDR3 is built from 20 residues. Germline-derived CDR1 and CDR2 are MNHEY and SMNVEV (reference sequence). The CDR3 DNA follows: TGTGCCAGCAGTTTATACCCCGGGACTAGCGGGAGACGTAGCACCGGGGAGCTGTTTTTT. It codes for CASSLYPGTSGRRSTGELFF.

This chain connects TRBV28 to TRBJ1-1; D may be TRBD1 (6 bases). CDR3 size: 14 residues. Trimming left V 6 bases short and J 0 bases short, with 11 bases between. Germline CDR1 and CDR2: MDHEN and SYDVKM. In nucleotides, the CDR3 is TGTGCCAGCAGAGGGGGGGTCGTGAACACTGAAGCTTTCTTT. Translated: CASRGGVVNTEAFF.